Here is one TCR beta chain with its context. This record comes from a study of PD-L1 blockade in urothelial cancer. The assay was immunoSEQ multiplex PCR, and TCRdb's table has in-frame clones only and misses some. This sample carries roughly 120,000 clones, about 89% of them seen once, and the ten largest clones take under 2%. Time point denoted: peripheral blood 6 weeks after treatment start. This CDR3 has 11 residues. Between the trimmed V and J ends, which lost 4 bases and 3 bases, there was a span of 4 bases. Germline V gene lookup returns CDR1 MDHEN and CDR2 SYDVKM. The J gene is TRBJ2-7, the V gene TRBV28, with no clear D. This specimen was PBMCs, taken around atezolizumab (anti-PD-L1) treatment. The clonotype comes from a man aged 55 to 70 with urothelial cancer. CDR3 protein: CASSSSYEQYF. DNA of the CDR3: TGTGCCAGCAGTTCCAGCTACGAGCAGTACTTC.